The 15 T cell receptor beta chains below were found in one sample sequenced in a study of response to subunit inactivated influenza vaccine listed by TCRdb under 2018. Library method: RT-PCR. Sequencing was performed on an Illumina HiSeq 2500. TCRdb reprocessing: public reads trimmed at Q25 with fastp, clones called with MiXCR, in-frame beta chains kept. When rows share a CDR3 protein, they turn into one entry using the most common DNA and genes. The sample table contains roughly 780,000 distinct CDR3 sequences; only one count was recorded for 18% of them. The ten largest clonotypes hold about 11% of the sample. Sequenced here: PBMCs from blood, sampled roughly 5 days after vaccination. These receptors all stem from a man aged 45-65 years who received an inactivated influenza vaccine. Donor details come from another sample of the same person, matched by shared clones.

A few counts support this clonotype. The gene calls are TRBV7-2 and TRBJ2-3; D unclear. Germline lookup yields CDR1 SGHTA and CDR2 FQGNSA. CDR3 length: 16 amino acids. V lost 5 bases, J lost 2 bases, and 17 bases lay in between. The CDR3 loop is CASSLVFSALTDTQYF. CDR3 nucleotides: TGTGCCAGCAGCCTCGTTTTTAGTGCCCTCACAGATACGCAGTATTTT.

The CDR3 here is CSASTSRGGTDTQYF. The CDR3 nucleotides are TGCAGTGCTAGCACGTCCAGGGGAGGCACAGATACGCAGTATTTT. The chain has TRBV20-1 and TRBJ2-3; possible D gene TRBD1, 6 bases. Germline-derived CDR1 and CDR2 are DFQATT and SNEGSKA (reference sequence). The CDR3 has 15 amino acids. V was trimmed by 3 bases and J by 1 base, leaving 14 bases between them.

This clonotype was counted between two and nine times. The rearrangement joins TRBV10-3 to TRBJ2-2; 9 nucleotides match TRBD1. V lost 6 bases and J lost 6; bases outside the gene matches: 2. Germline assignment: CDR1 ENHRY and CDR2 SYGVKD. The CDR3 spans 13 residues. The CDR3 sequence is CAIRGTGPGELFF. For the CDR3, the DNA is TGTGCCATCAGAGGGACAGGGCCCGGGGAGCTGTTTTTT.

CDR3 loop: CASSQSQGAGNEKLFF. Here the CDR3 DNA reads TGTGCCAGCAGCCAATCACAGGGGGCTGGTAATGAAAAACTGTTTTTT. The chain couples TRBV4-2 to TRBJ1-4, with 9 bases aligning to TRBD1. CDR1 is LGHNA, CDR2 YNFKEQ, per germline. V lost 2 bases to trimming and J lost 4 bases; unmatched junction nucleotides: 5. This CDR3 spans 16 amino acids.

The V gene is TRBV5-1, the J gene TRBJ2-3, with D possibly TRBD1 on 6 matching bases. The CDR3 totals 17 residues. The V gene lost 4 bases and the J gene lost 1 base, with 19 bases spanning the gap. Germline CDR1 and CDR2: SGHRS and YFSETQ. The CDR3 DNA sequence: TGCGCCAGCAGCCTACTTGGACAGCCGGGCCGCACAGATACGCAGTATTTT. Its protein product is CASSLLGQPGRTDTQYF.

This sequence joins TRBV10-3 and TRBJ1-1; TRBD1 is a possible D gene (6 bases). The CDR3 extends over 15 amino acids. The V and J ends lost 5 bases and 2 bases respectively, with 15 bases between them. Germline CDR1 and CDR2: ENHRY and SYGVKD. The DNA of the CDR3 is TGTGCCATCAGTTCCCGGGGAGGGACAAACACTGAAGCTTTCTTT. This sequence encodes CAISSRGGTNTEAFF.

In this sample, this clonotype turned up a few times. V is TRBV4-2 and J is TRBJ2-2; the match to TRBD2 covers 8 bases. The CDR3 contains 16 residues. The V segment lost 1 base and the J segment 6 bases; nucleotides outside the gene matches: 7. In germline, CDR1 is LGHNA, CDR2 YNFKEQ. CDR3 residues: CASSQVHGGVAGELFF. DNA for the CDR3: TGTGCCAGCAGCCAAGTTCACGGGGGGGTCGCCGGGGAGCTGTTTTTT.

The rearrangement links TRBV12-3 or TRBV12-4 to TRBJ2-2; 7 positions match TRBD2. Losses at the gene ends were 3 bases for V and 7 bases for J; bases not matched to a gene: 11. CDR3 length equals 16 residues. CDR3 in amino acids: CASSFWGLRENGELFF. CDR3 in DNA: TGTGCCAGCAGTTTTTGGGGACTAAGAGAAAACGGGGAGCTGTTTTTT.

This clonotype turned up a few times. The chain recombines TRBV6-1 with TRBJ2-7; tentatively, D is TRBD1 or TRBD2 (5 bases each). Germline assignment: CDR1 MNHNS and CDR2 SASEGT. The CDR3 runs to 14 residues. Trimming removed 7 bases at V and 2 bases at J, with 15 bases between. The CDR3 bases are TGTGCCAGCACCGAGTTCGGGACCACCTACGAGCAGTACTTC. Protein product: CASTEFGTTYEQYF.

This clonotype was observed a handful of times. The chain uses TRBV7-8 and TRBJ2-3; the match to TRBD2 covers 10 bases. After removal of 4 bases from V and 2 bases from J, the junction contained 9 bases not matched to a gene. The CDR3 is 17 amino acids. Germline V lookup: CDR1 SGHVS, CDR2 FQNEAQ. DNA for the CDR3: TGTGCCAGCAGCTCGGTTAGGACTAGCGGCTTCACAGATACGCAGTATTTT. Translation: CASSSVRTSGFTDTQYF.

This clonotype was detected only a few times. The chain couples TRBV9 to TRBJ2-2, with 7 positions matching TRBD1. From germline, CDR1 is SGDLS and CDR2 YYNGEE. CDR3 length equals 14 residues. V shed 5 bases and J 4 bases; nucleotides not matched to a gene: 5. In DNA, the CDR3 is TGTGCCAGCAGAACAGGGGTTGGCACCGGGGAGCTGTTTTTT. It is translated as CASRTGVGTGELFF.

The chain carries TRBV6-1 and TRBJ2-3, with 11 bases that match TRBD2. Germline V gives CDR1 MNHNS, CDR2 SASEGT. The V and J ends lost 8 bases and 4 bases, in that order; junction bases with no gene match: 11. This CDR3 is 16 amino acids long. The chain's CDR3 is CASLPLLAGVSDTQYF. The DNA for the CDR3 is TGTGCCAGCCTTCCCCTACTAGCGGGAGTTTCAGATACGCAGTATTTT.

In its sample, this clonotype was seen a few times. The chain uses TRBV5-1 and TRBJ2-5, with 11 bases identical to TRBD1. This CDR3 region has 17 residues. V shed 0 bases, J shed 6 bases, and the junction held 10 bases outside the gene matches. Germline values: CDR1 SGHRS, CDR2 YFSETQ. CDR3 bases: TGCGCCAGCAGCTTGGATCGGAGGACAGGGGGCAGGAAGACCCAGTACTTC. This sequence encodes CASSLDRRTGGRKTQYF.

This rearrangement joins TRBV19 to TRBJ2-1; TRBD2 matches 13 bases. V lost 3 bases, J lost 7 bases, and 3 bases stayed unmatched. This CDR3 is built from 15 residues. The germline CDR1 and CDR2 sequences are LNHDA and SQIVND (reference sequence). CDR3 amino acids: CASSMGLAGRNEQFF. In DNA form, the CDR3 reads TGTGCCAGTAGTATGGGACTAGCGGGAAGGAATGAGCAGTTCTTC.

V is TRBV12-3 or TRBV12-4 and J is TRBJ1-2, with D hard to call. The CDR3 loop spans 13 amino acids. Trimming took 6 bases from V and 6 from J, leaving 14 bases between them. DNA for the CDR3: TGTGCCAGCAGCCGAAACGGTCCCAATGGCTACACCTTC. It yields the protein CASSRNGPNGYTF.